This T cell receptor beta chain is drawn from a study of T cell changes during pregnancy in multiple sclerosis. Sequencing was performed with immunoSEQ multiplex PCR; in TCRdb, only in-frame clones are kept and a portion is missing. The repertoire has fewer than 45,000 clones, roughly 91% of them found once; the top ten carry 0.61%. This TCR came from a female donor with multiple sclerosis, enrolled in a pregnancy study. Sequences were derived from CD4+ T cells from peripheral blood mononuclear cells, sampled in the third trimester of pregnancy.

The CDR3: CASSRGRATNEKLFF. CDR3 bases: TGTGCCAGCAGCCGCGGCCGAGCAACTAATGAAAAACTGTTTTTT. The rearrangement joins TRBV6-5 to TRBJ1-4; no clear D gene. Germline CDR1 MNHEY, CDR2 SVGAGI. The V end lost 6 bases, the J end lost 0 bases, and 11 bases lay between the germline ends. The CDR3 sequence is 15 residues long.